These 8 T cell receptor beta chains were all obtained from the same sample, sequenced in a study of memory CD4+ T cells and cytomegalovirus serostatus. The sort gate was single viable CD3+CD4+CD8-CD45RO+ cells for memory CD4+ T cells. TCRdb keeps only in-frame clones here, not all; method: immunoSEQ multiplex PCR. The repertoire holds about 41,000 clones, with 70% to 80% as singletons. Material for sequencing was memory CD4+ T cells from blood. The source is an adult in good health and CMV-seronegative.

The gene calls are TRBV5-6 and TRBJ2-7, with TRBD2 identical over 8 bases. CDR1 is SGHDT, CDR2 YYEEEE, per germline. The CDR3 is 15 residues long. The J segment lost 6 bases and the V segment lost 4 bases, leaving 12 bases of the junction unmatched. CDR3 sequence: CASSRFTFSGAEQYF. In nucleotides, the CDR3 is TGTGCCAGCAGCCGCTTTACCTTTAGCGGGGCCGAGCAGTACTTC.

The rearrangement uses TRBV27 and TRBJ1-5, with a weak D call TRBD1 (6 bases). CDR3 size: 15 residues. The V end lost 6 bases, the J end lost 4 bases, and 16 bases lay between the germline ends. Per the germline V gene, CDR1 is MNHEY and CDR2 is SMNVEV (reference sequence). The CDR3 protein is CASRASGDRNQPQHF. Here the CDR3 DNA reads TGTGCCAGCAGGGCCTCCGGTGACAGGAATCAGCCCCAGCATTTT.

The V and J genes are TRBV30 and TRBJ1-4, with TRBD1 identical over 8 bases. CDR3 length equals 14 residues. CDR1 GTSNPN and CDR2 SVGIG come from the germline V gene (reference sequence). J gave up 4 bases and V 3 bases, and 4 bases lay outside the gene matches. CDR3 nucleotide sequence: TGTGCCTGGAGCCGGACAGGGATTAATGAAAAACTGTTTTTT. Its translation is CAWSRTGINEKLFF.

The rearrangement joins TRBV6-1 to TRBJ2-7, with 10 bases lining up with TRBD1. Germline V gene lookup returns CDR1 MNHNS and CDR2 SASEGT. CDR3 length: 13 amino acids. The V gene end was trimmed by 10 bases and the J gene end by 3 bases; junction bases not matched to a gene: 6. CDR3 sequence (DNA): TGTGCCACCAAGGGACAGGGGTTCTACGAGCAGTACTTC. This sequence encodes CATKGQGFYEQYF.

This clone is judged medium-sized. The V gene is TRBV5-1, the J gene TRBJ1-2; no clear D. Trimming removed 4 bases from V and 10 bases from J, with 26 bases in between. The CDR3 is made up of 16 amino acids. Germline V gives CDR1 SGHRS, CDR2 YFSETQ. CDR3 loop: CASSPIALAATVVYTF. The CDR3 DNA follows: TGCGCCAGCAGCCCGATAGCCCTGGCCGCGACCGTGGTCTACACCTTC.

This chain links TRBV2 with TRBJ2-5; unclear D gene. Trimming stripped 3 bases from V and 3 bases from J, with 14 bases between. Germline CDR1 is SNHLY and CDR2 is FYNNEI. The CDR3 is made up of 15 amino acids. The CDR3 sequence: CASSDSGITKETQYF. The CDR3 coding sequence is TGTGCCAGCAGTGATAGTGGCATAACCAAAGAGACCCAGTACTTC.

This clone showed up just a few times. V and J are TRBV19 and TRBJ2-3, with no clear D. This CDR3 has 14 residues. CDR1 LNHDA and CDR2 SQIVND come from the germline V gene (reference sequence). Trimming stripped 7 bases from V and 2 bases from J, with 13 bases between. CDR3 loop: CASTSGRVTDTQYF. The CDR3 region has the DNA TGTGCCAGTACCAGTGGTCGGGTCACAGATACGCAGTATTTT.

This clone was found a few times. The chain links TRBV18 to TRBJ1-1, with 8 bases identical to TRBD1. With 4 bases clipped from V and 4 bases from J, the junction kept 5 bases outside the gene matches. The CDR3 extends over 14 amino acids. In germline, CDR1 is KGHSH, CDR2 LQKENI. The CDR3 loop is CASSRTGISTEAFF. The DNA of the CDR3 is TGTGCCAGCTCACGGACAGGGATTAGCACTGAAGCTTTCTTT. Looking up the rest from reference TRBV18 and TRBJ1-1 gives the full variable domain: NAGVMQNPRHLVRRRGQEARLRCSPMKGHSHVYWYRQLPEEGLKFMVYLQKENIIDESGMPKERFSAEFPKEGPSILRIQQVVRGDSAAYFCASSRTGISTEAFFGQGTRLTVV.